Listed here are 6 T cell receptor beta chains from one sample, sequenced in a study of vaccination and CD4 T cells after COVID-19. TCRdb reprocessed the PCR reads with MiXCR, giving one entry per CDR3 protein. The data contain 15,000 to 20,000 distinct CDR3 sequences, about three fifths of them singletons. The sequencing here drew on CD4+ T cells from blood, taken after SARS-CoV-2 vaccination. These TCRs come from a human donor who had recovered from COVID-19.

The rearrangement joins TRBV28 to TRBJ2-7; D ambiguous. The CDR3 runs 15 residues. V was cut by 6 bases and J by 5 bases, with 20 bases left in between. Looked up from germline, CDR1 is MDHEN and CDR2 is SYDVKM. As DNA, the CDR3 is TGTGCCAGCAGGGGTCTAGTTTGGTCTGGCCACGAGCAGTACTTC. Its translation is CASRGLVWSGHEQYF. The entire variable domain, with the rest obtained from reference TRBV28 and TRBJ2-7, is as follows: DVKVTQSSRYLVKRTGEKVFLECVQDMDHENMFWYRQDPGLGLRLIYFSYDVKMKEKGDIPEGYSVSREKKERFSLILESASTNQTSMYLCASRGLVWSGHEQYFGPGTRLTVT.

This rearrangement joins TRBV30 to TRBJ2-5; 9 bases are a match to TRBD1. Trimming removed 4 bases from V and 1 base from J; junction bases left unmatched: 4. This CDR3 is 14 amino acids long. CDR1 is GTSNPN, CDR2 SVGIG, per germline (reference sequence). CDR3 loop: CAWNRDRAQETQYF. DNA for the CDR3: TGTGCCTGGAATCGGGACAGGGCCCAAGAGACCCAGTACTTC.

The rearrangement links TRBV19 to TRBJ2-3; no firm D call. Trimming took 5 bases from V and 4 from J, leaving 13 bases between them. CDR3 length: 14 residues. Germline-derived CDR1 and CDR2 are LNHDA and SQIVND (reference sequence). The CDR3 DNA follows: TGTGCCAGTAGTCAGCCCTCCGCCGCAGATACGCAGTATTTT. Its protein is CASSQPSAADTQYF.

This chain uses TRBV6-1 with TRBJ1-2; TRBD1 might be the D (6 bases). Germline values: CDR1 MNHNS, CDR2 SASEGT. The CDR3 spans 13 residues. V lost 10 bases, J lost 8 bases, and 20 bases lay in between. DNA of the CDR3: TGTGCCACCAACAGGGTTATGGGAGGAGGCTACACCTTC. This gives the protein CATNRVMGGGYTF.

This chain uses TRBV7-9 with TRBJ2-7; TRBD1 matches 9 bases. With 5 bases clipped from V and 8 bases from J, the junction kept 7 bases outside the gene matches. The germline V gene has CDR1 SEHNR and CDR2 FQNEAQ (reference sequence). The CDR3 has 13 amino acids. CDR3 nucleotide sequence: TGTGCCAGCAGCGTAGGGACAGGGAACAAGCAGTACTTC. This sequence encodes CASSVGTGNKQYF.

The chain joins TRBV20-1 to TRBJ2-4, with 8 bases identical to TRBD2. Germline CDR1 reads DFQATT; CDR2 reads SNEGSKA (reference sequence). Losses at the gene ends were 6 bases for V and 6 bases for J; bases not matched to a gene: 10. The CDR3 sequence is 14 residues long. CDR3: CSAREAGDLNIQYF. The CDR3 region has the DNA TGCAGTGCCCGAGAAGCGGGAGACTTAAACATTCAGTACTTC.